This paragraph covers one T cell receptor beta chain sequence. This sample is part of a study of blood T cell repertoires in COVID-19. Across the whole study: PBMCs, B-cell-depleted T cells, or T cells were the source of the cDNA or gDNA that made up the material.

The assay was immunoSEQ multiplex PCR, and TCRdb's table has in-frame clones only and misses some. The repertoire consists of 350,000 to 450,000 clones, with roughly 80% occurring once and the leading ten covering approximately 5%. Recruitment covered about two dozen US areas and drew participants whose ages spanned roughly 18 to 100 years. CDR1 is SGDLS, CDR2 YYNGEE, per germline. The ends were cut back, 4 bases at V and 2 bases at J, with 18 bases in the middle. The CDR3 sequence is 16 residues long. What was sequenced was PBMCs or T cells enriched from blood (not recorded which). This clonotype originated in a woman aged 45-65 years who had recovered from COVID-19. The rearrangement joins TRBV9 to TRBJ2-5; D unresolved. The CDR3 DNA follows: TGTGCCAGCAGCCCCCACCTCTTTGCGGCACAAGAGACCCAGTACTTC. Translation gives CASSPHLFAAQETQYF.